This entry features one T cell receptor (beta chain) sequence. Its antigen is not identified. Each CDR3 protein gets one entry after TCRdb re-called the 5' RACE reads with MiXCR. The table has about 580,000 distinct CDR3 sequences, 17% seen once. The data were obtained in a study of T cells after yellow fever vaccination. Whole-study findings and limits: The booster saw the reappearance of most primary-vaccination clones (about 95% CD4, roughly 90% CD8).

Germline V gene data show CDR1 as SEHNR and CDR2 as FQNEAQ (reference sequence). The CDR3 is 10 amino acids. The clonotype was recovered from a man aged 18 to 29 who received the YFV17D yellow fever vaccine. The sequences come from PBMCs, collected 4 to 5 days after the first yellow fever vaccination. The chain carries TRBV7-9 and TRBJ2-1; no clear D. The CDR3 DNA sequence: TGTGCAGTCACTACGCATGAGCAGTTCTTC. Its translation: CAVTTHEQFF. Looking up the rest from reference TRBV7-9 and TRBJ2-1 gives the full variable domain: DTGVSQNPRHKITKRGQNVTFRCDPISEHNRLYWYRQTLGQGPEFLTYFQNEAQLEKSRLLSDRFSAERPKGSFSTLEIQRTEQGDSAMYLCAVTTHEQFFGPGTRLTVL.